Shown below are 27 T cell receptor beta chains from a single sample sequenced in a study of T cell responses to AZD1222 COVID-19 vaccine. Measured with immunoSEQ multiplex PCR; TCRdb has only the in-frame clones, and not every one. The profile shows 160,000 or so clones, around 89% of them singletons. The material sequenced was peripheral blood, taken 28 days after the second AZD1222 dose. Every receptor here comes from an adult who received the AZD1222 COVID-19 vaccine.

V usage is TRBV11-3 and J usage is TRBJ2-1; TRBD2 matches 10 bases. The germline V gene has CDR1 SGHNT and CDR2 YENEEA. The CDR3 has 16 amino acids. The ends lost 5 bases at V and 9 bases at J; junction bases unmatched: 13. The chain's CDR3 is CASSAGTSADLGEQFF. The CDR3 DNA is TGTGCCAGCAGCGCAGGGACTAGCGCTGATCTGGGTGAGCAGTTCTTC.

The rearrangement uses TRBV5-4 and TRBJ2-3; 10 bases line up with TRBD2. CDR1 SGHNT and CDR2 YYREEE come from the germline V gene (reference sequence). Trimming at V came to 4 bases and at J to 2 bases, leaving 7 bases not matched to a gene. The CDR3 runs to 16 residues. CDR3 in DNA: TGTGCCAGCAGCCCCCAGCGGGGGGGCCCCACAGATACGCAGTATTTT. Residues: CASSPQRGGPTDTQYF.

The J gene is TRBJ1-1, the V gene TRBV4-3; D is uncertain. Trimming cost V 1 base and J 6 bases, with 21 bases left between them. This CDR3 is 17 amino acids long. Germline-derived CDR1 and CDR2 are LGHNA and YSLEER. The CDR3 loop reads CASSQAPQRQDVSEAFF. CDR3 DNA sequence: TGCGCCAGCAGCCAAGCCCCCCAAAGGCAGGATGTCTCTGAAGCTTTCTTT.

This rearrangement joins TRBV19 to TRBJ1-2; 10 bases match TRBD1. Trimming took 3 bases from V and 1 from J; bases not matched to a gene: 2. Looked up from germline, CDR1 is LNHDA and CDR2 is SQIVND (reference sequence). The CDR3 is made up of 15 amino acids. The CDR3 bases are TGTGCCAGTAGTATGGGACAGGGGTTTAACTATGGCTACACCTTC. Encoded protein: CASSMGQGFNYGYTF.

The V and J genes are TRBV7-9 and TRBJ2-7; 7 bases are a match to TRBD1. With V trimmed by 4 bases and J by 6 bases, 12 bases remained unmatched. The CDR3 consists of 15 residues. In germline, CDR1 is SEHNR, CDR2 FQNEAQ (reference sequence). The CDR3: CASSSTGHEGSEQYF. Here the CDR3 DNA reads TGTGCCAGCAGCTCGACAGGGCACGAGGGTAGCGAGCAGTACTTC.

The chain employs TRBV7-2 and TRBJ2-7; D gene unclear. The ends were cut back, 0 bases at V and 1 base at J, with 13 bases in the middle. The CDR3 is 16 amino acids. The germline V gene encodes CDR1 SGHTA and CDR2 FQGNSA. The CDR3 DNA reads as TGTGCCAGCAGCTTAGCCGTGTCAGTTAAATCCTACGAGCAGTACTTC. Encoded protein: CASSLAVSVKSYEQYF.

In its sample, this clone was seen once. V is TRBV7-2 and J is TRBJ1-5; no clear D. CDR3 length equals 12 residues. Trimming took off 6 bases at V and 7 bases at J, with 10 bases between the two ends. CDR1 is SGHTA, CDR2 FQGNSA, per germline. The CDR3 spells CASSLDNQPQHF. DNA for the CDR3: TGTGCCAGCAGTCTTGATAACCAGCCCCAGCATTTT.

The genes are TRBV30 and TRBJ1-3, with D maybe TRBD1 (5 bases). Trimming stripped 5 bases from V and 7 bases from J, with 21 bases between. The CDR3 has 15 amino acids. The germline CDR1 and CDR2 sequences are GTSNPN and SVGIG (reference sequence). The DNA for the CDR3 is TGTGCCTGGGCCGCGCGGGGGACCCAAGTGAACACCATATATTTT. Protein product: CAWAARGTQVNTIYF.

In DNA, the CDR3 is TGTGCCAGCAGTTACGGTGTAGGCAACTATGGCTACACCTTC. It encodes CASSYGVGNYGYTF. V and J are TRBV6-6 and TRBJ1-2; no reliable D call. The CDR3 extends over 14 amino acids. Trimming cost V 2 bases and J 2 bases, with 9 bases left between them. The germline CDR1 and CDR2 sequences are MNHNY and SVGAGI (reference sequence).

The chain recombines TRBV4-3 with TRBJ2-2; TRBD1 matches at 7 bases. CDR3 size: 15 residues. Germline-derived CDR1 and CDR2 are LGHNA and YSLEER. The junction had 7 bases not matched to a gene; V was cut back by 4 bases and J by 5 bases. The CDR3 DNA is TGCGCCAGCAGCCCGAGGGGGCAAGGGACCGGGGAGCTGTTTTTT. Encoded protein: CASSPRGQGTGELFF.

CDR3 sequence: CASSRARLGNYEQYF. CDR3 nucleotides: TGTGCCAGCAGTCGGGCCCGACTCGGGAACTACGAGCAGTACTTC. The chain uses TRBV6-5 and TRBJ2-7, with a weak D call TRBD2 (5 bases). Germline V gene lookup returns CDR1 MNHEY and CDR2 SVGAGI. CDR3 length equals 15 residues. V lost 5 bases and J 3 bases, leaving 17 bases between the germline ends.

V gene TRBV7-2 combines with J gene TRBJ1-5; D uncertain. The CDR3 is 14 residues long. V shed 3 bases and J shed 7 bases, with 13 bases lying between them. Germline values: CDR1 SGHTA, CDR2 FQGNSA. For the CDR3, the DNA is TGTGCCAGCAGCTTTTTGATGACGGGGCAGCCCCAGCATTTT. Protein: CASSFLMTGQPQHF.

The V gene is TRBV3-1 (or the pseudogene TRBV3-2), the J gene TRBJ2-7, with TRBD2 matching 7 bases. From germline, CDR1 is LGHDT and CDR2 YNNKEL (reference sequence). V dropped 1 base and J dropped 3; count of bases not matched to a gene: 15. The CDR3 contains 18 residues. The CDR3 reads CASSQGGGAGQRNYEQYF. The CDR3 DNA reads TGTGCCAGCAGCCAAGGCGGGGGAGCGGGGCAAAGGAACTACGAGCAGTACTTC.

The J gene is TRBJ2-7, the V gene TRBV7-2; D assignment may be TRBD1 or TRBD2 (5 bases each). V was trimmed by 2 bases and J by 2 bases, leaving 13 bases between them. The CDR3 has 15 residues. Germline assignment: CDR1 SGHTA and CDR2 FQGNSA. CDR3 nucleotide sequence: TGTGCCAGCAGCTTATATCCCGGGGCAGCCTACGAGCAGTACTTC. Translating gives CASSLYPGAAYEQYF. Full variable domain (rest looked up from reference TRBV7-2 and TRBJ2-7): GAGVSQSPSNKVTEKGKDVELRCDPISGHTALYWYRQSLGQGLEFLIYFQGNSAPDKSGLPSDRFSAERTGGSVSTLTIQRTQQEDSAVYLCASSLYPGAAYEQYFGPGTRLTVT.

The CDR3 spells CASSSSPQGTRNTIYF. CDR3 coding DNA: TGCGCCAGCAGCTCTTCCCCACAGGGTACCAGGAACACCATATATTTT. This sequence joins TRBV5-1 and TRBJ1-3; D possibly corresponds to TRBD1 (6 bases). Trimming removed 3 bases from V and 7 bases from J, with 20 bases in between. The CDR3 loop spans 16 amino acids. The germline gives CDR1 SGHRS, CDR2 YFSETQ. The full variable domain, its missing parts supplied by reference TRBV5-1 and TRBJ1-3, is KAGVTQTPRYLIKTRGQQVTLSCSPISGHRSVSWYQQTPGQGLQFLFEYFSETQRNKGNFPGRFSGRQFSNSRSEMNVSTLELGDSALYLCASSSSPQGTRNTIYFGEGSWLTVV.

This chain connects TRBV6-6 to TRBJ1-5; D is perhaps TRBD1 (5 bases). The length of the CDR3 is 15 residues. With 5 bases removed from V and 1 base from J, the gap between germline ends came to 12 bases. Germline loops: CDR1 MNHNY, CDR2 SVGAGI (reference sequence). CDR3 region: CASSAARVSNQPQHF. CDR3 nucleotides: TGTGCCAGCAGTGCCGCCAGGGTGAGCAATCAGCCCCAGCATTTT.

CDR3 in DNA: TGTGCCAGCAGTCGGGGACAGACATCAGGCGATGAGCAGTTCTTC. It specifies CASSRGQTSGDEQFF. V is TRBV28 and J is TRBJ2-1, with 7 bases identical to TRBD1. Germline CDR1 and CDR2: MDHEN and SYDVKM. The CDR3 loop spans 15 amino acids. V lost 5 bases and J lost 8; bases outside the gene matches: 12.

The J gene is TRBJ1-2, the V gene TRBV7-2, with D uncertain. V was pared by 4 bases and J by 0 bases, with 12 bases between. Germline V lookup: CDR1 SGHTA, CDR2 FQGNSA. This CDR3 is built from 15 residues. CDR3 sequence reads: CASSSPETSNYGYTF. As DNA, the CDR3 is TGTGCCAGCAGCTCCCCAGAGACTTCTAACTATGGCTACACCTTC.

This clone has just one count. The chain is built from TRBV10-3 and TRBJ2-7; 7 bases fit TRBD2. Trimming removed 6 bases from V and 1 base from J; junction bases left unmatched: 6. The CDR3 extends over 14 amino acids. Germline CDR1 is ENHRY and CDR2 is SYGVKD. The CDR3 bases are TGTGCCATCAGCCCCGGGGGGTCTTCCTACGAGCAGTACTTC. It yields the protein CAISPGGSSYEQYF.

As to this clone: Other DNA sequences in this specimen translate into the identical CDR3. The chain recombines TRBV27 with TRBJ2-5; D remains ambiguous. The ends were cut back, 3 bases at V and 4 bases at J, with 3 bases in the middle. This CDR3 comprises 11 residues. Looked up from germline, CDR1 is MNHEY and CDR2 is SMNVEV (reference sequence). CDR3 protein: CASSLGETQYF. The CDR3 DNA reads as TGTGCCAGCAGTTTGGGAGAGACCCAGTACTTC.

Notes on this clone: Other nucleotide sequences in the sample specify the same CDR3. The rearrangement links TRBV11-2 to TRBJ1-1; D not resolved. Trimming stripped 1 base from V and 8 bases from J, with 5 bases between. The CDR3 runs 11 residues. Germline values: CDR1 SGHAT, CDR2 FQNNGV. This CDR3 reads CASSLVTEAFF. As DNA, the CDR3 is TGTGCCAGCAGCTTAGTGACAGAAGCTTTCTTT.

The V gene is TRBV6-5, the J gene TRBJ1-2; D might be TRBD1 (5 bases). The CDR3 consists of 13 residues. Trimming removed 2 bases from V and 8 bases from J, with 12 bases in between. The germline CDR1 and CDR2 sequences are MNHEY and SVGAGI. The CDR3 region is CASSYTGTGGYTF. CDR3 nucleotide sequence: TGTGCCAGCAGTTACACCGGGACGGGAGGCTACACCTTC.

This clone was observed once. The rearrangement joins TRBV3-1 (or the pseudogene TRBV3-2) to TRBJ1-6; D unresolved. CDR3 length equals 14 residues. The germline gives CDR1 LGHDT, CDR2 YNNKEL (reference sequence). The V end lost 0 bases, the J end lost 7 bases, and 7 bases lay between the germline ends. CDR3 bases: TGTGCCAGCAGCCAAGAAGTACCCAATTCACCCCTCCACTTT. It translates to CASSQEVPNSPLHF.

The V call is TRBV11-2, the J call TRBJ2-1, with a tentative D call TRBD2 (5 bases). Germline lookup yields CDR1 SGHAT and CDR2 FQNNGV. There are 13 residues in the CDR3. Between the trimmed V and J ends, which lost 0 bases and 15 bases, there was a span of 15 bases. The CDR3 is CASSLEGWTEAFF. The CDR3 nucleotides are TGTGCCAGCAGCTTAGAAGGATGGACGGAGGCGTTCTTC.

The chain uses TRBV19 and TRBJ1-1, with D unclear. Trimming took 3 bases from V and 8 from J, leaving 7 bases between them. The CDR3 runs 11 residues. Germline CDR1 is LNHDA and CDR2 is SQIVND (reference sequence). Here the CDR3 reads CASSIGREAFF. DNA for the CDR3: TGTGCCAGTAGTATTGGACGGGAAGCTTTCTTT.

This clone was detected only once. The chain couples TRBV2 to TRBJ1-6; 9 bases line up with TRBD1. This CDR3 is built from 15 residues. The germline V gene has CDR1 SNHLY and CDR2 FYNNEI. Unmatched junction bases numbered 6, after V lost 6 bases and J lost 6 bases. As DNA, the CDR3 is TGTGCCAGCAGCGGACAGGGGATAAGTAATTCACCCCTCCACTTT. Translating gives CASSGQGISNSPLHF.

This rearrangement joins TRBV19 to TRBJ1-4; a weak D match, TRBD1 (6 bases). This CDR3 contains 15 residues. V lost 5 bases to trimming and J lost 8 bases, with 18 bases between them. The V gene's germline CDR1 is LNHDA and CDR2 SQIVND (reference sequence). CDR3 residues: CASSVGGRSEEKLFF. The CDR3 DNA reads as TGTGCCAGTAGTGTCGGGGGGCGATCGGAAGAAAAACTGTTTTTT.